Presented here are 31 T cell receptor beta chains from one specimen sequenced in a study of cytomegalovirus exposure and HLA in healthy donors. A multiplex PCR was run with 60 Vbeta primers and 13 Jbeta primers. The table came from immunoSEQ multiplex PCR; TCRdb's copy has only in-frame clones and leaves some out. The table shows fewer than 250,000 clones, with about 83% occurring only once. Sequencing input: PBMCs. These receptors all come from a girl aged 10 to 17 in good health and CMV-seronegative.

V usage is TRBV5-1 and J usage is TRBJ2-7; TRBD2 aligns across 9 bases. The trim removed 2 bases at V and 2 bases at J, leaving 8 bases unmatched. Germline lookup yields CDR1 SGHRS and CDR2 YFSETQ. The CDR3 is 16 amino acids. CDR3 region: CASSFSRSSGTYEQYF. DNA of the CDR3: TGCGCCAGCAGCTTTTCCCGATCTAGCGGGACCTACGAGCAGTACTTC.

This clone has just a few counts. This sequence joins TRBV10-3 and TRBJ1-2, with TRBD1 as a possible D gene (5 bases). The V end lost 1 base, the J end lost 1 base, and 10 bases lay between the germline ends. The CDR3 consists of 15 residues. The germline CDR1 and CDR2 sequences are ENHRY and SYGVKD. The CDR3 DNA reads as TGTGCCATCAGTGAGTACAGGAAAATTAACTATGGCTACACCTTC. It translates to CAISEYRKINYGYTF.

The CDR3: CASSSPYSGRAYEQYF. DNA of the CDR3: TGTGCCAGCAGTTCACCATATAGCGGGAGGGCCTACGAGCAGTACTTC. The V and J genes are TRBV28 and TRBJ2-7, with 11 nucleotides matching TRBD2. The CDR3 length is 16 residues. Germline values: CDR1 MDHEN, CDR2 SYDVKM. The V and J ends lost 4 bases and 2 bases, in that order; junction bases with no gene match: 7.

V usage is TRBV19 and J usage is TRBJ2-7, with a weak D call TRBD2 (5 bases). The CDR3 extends over 14 amino acids. Germline CDR1 and CDR2: LNHDA and SQIVND (reference sequence). Trimming removed 5 bases from V and 0 bases from J, with 11 bases in between. The CDR3 DNA sequence: TGTGCCAGTAGTGCAGCGGTGAGCTCCTACGAGCAGTACTTC. Protein product: CASSAAVSSYEQYF.

The chain links TRBV5-1 to TRBJ1-2; D is undetermined. This CDR3 region has 15 residues. Between the trimmed V and J ends, which lost 2 bases and 2 bases, there was a span of 13 bases. Germline V gene sequence: CDR1 SGHRS, CDR2 YFSETQ. As DNA, the CDR3 is TGCGCCAGCAGCTTCATAGGGCGGGAAAACTATGGCTACACCTTC. It yields the protein CASSFIGRENYGYTF.

The J gene is TRBJ1-5, the V gene TRBV30, with TRBD1 identical over 8 bases. The CDR3 has 13 residues. V shed 3 bases, J shed 3 bases, and the junction held 1 base outside the gene matches. CDR1 GTSNPN and CDR2 SVGIG come from the germline V gene (reference sequence). The DNA of the CDR3 is TGTGCCTGGAGGACAGGGGACAATCAGCCCCAGCATTTT. Encoded protein: CAWRTGDNQPQHF.

Here the CDR3 reads CASSFFSRGDEQFF. In DNA, the CDR3 is TGCGCCAGCAGCTTTTTTTCCAGGGGCGATGAGCAGTTCTTC. This chain links TRBV5-1 with TRBJ2-1, with TRBD1 as a possible D gene (6 bases). Germline CDR1 and CDR2: SGHRS and YFSETQ. Trimming left V 2 bases short and J 8 bases short, with 14 bases between. The CDR3 runs to 14 residues.

CDR3 nucleotide sequence: TGTGCCAGCAGCTTAGAAGTTACTCGGGATACGCAGTATTTT. This encodes CASSLEVTRDTQYF. The gene calls are TRBV7-2 and TRBJ2-3; D is ambiguous. The V end was cut by 1 base, the J end by 6 bases, with 11 bases between. Germline V lookup: CDR1 SGHTA, CDR2 FQGNSA. The CDR3 length is 14 residues.

The chain joins TRBV6-5 to TRBJ2-3; 10 positions agree with TRBD1. The germline V gene encodes CDR1 MNHEY and CDR2 SVGAGI. V trimming: 2 bases; J trimming: 6 bases; junction bases outside the gene matches: 8. The CDR3 is 16 residues long. As DNA, the CDR3 is TGTGCCAGCAGTTACAGCGCGACAGGGGGCAGGGATACGCAGTATTTT. Translation gives CASSYSATGGRDTQYF.

This clone was recorded once. At one end, the junction sequence differs from germline, possibly due to a read error. The chain links TRBV7-7 to TRBJ2-1, with no clear D. Germline loops: CDR1 SSHAT, CDR2 FNYEAQ (reference sequence). The CDR3 totals 14 residues. The CDR3 spells CASSLSTAPNEQFF. In DNA form, the CDR3 reads TGTGCTAGCAGCTTATCTACCGCACCTAATGAGCAGTTCTTC.

The gene calls are TRBV5-4 and TRBJ2-7, with 11 bases matching TRBD1. The trim removed 4 bases at V and 6 bases at J, leaving 12 bases unmatched. The CDR3 is 16 amino acids. Germline CDR1 reads SGHNT; CDR2 reads YYREEE (reference sequence). The CDR3 region is CASSGPGQGVSREQYF. The CDR3 nucleotides are TGTGCCAGCAGCGGACCGGGACAGGGGGTGTCCCGCGAGCAGTACTTC.

V and J are TRBV5-4 and TRBJ1-6; D is undetermined. The CDR3 is made up of 15 amino acids. Per germline, CDR1 SGHNT and CDR2 YYREEE (reference sequence). V lost 4 bases and J 0 bases, leaving 8 bases between the germline ends. The CDR3 is CASSPDSSYNSPLHF. The DNA for the CDR3 is TGTGCCAGCAGCCCGGACTCCTCCTATAATTCACCCCTCCACTTT.

V and J are TRBV4-1 and TRBJ2-1, with 12 bases matching TRBD2. Unmatched junction bases numbered 5, after V lost 0 bases and J lost 5 bases. CDR3 length: 17 residues. Germline-derived CDR1 and CDR2 are MGHRA and YSYEKL. CDR3: CASSQDPTSGGNNEQFF. CDR3 DNA sequence: TGCGCCAGCAGCCAAGATCCAACTAGCGGGGGGAACAATGAGCAGTTCTTC.

The genes are TRBV29-1 and TRBJ2-1, with 8 bases matching TRBD1. Germline assignment: CDR1 SQVTM and CDR2 ANQGSEA. V trimming: 6 bases; J trimming: 0 bases; junction bases outside the gene matches: 16. This CDR3 region has 18 residues. CDR3 nucleotide sequence: TGCAGCGTCGTGGGGGTACCGACCGACAGGGGCTCCTACAATGAGCAGTTCTTC. This codes for CSVVGVPTDRGSYNEQFF.

The rearrangement joins TRBV28 to TRBJ2-3, with no clear D. This CDR3 region has 13 residues. Trimming shortened V by 5 bases and J by 8 bases, and 14 bases separated the two germline ends. The germline V gene has CDR1 MDHEN and CDR2 SYDVKM. As DNA, the CDR3 is TGTGCCAGCAGTCCCCCGCAACGAGGTACGCAGTATTTT. Protein sequence: CASSPPQRGTQYF.

V is TRBV18 and J is TRBJ1-2; TRBD1 is a possible D gene (5 bases). V lost 3 bases and J 6 bases, leaving 14 bases between the germline ends. Germline assignment: CDR1 KGHSH and CDR2 LQKENI. The length of the CDR3 is 14 residues. The CDR3 DNA sequence: TGTGCCAGCTCACCGGAGGGGAATAAGGATGGCTACACCTTC. It codes for CASSPEGNKDGYTF.

DNA for the CDR3: TGTGCCTGGAGTGCCGGTACAGCAACTAATGAAAAACTGTTTTTT. The encoded protein is CAWSAGTATNEKLFF. The V call is TRBV30, the J call TRBJ1-4; no reliable D call. The V gene lost 1 base and the J gene lost 0 bases, with 9 bases spanning the gap. Germline-derived CDR1 and CDR2 are GTSNPN and SVGIG (reference sequence). This CDR3 region has 15 residues.

The chain carries TRBV25-1 and TRBJ2-5, with TRBD2 identical over 10 bases. In germline, CDR1 is MGHDK, CDR2 SYGVNS. V lost 6 bases, J lost 5 bases, and 6 bases stayed unmatched. The CDR3 loop spans 14 amino acids. CDR3 loop: CASRASGGWETQYF. The CDR3 region has the DNA TGTGCCAGCAGGGCTAGCGGGGGTTGGGAGACCCAGTACTTC.

The chain carries TRBV6-1 and TRBJ2-3, with a weak D call TRBD2 (7 bases). Germline CDR1 reads MNHNS; CDR2 reads SASEGT. CDR3 length: 14 amino acids. Deletions cut 6 bases from V and 2 bases from J, with 12 bases between. The CDR3 is CASRNGGHTDTQYF. In nucleotides, the CDR3 is TGTGCCAGCAGAAACGGGGGGCACACAGATACGCAGTATTTT.

This clone has a single count. The junction differs from germline at one of its ends, possibly a read error. The chain carries TRBV29-1 and TRBJ1-1, with no clear D. There are 17 residues in the CDR3. Germline V gene sequence: CDR1 SQVTM, CDR2 ANQGSEA. CDR3 sequence reads: CSVEGYRRTDHDPEAFF. The CDR3 nucleotides are TGCAGCGTGGAAGGATATAGGAGGACCGACCATGACCCAGAAGCTTTCTTT.

In its sample, this clone was seen a few times. This CDR3 is also generated by other DNA sequences in the sample. The chain is built from TRBV6-1 and TRBJ2-7, with no clear D. CDR1 and CDR2 (germline): MNHNS, SASEGT. With 6 bases removed from V and 3 bases from J, the gap between germline ends came to 3 bases. The CDR3 runs 10 residues. CDR3 sequence (DNA): TGTGCCAGCAGGAGCTACGAGCAGTACTTC. Translating it yields CASRSYEQYF.

This chain connects TRBV10-3 to TRBJ1-1, with 9 nucleotides matching TRBD1. V gave up 10 bases and J gave up 9 bases; unmatched junction bases: 15. The CDR3 is made up of 14 amino acids. Germline V CDR1 and CDR2: ENHRY, SYGVKD. The CDR3 is CASGKGTGSSQAFF. CDR3 coding DNA: TGTGCCAGCGGGAAGGGGACAGGGAGCTCCCAAGCTTTCTTT.

The chain recombines TRBV5-1 with TRBJ1-2; D is uncertain. Per germline, CDR1 SGHRS and CDR2 YFSETQ. V was trimmed by 0 bases and J by 8 bases, leaving 14 bases between them. This CDR3 is built from 14 residues. The CDR3, as DNA: TGCGCCAGCAGCTTGGGACCTTCAGGCACGGGCTACACCTTC. Amino acid sequence: CASSLGPSGTGYTF.

The rearrangement uses TRBV27 and TRBJ1-2; 7 bases line up with TRBD1. This CDR3 is built from 14 residues. Germline V gives CDR1 MNHEY, CDR2 SMNVEV (reference sequence). The junction had 5 bases not matched to a gene; V was cut back by 5 bases and J by 2 bases. CDR3 sequence: CASSPTGYNYGYTF. CDR3 DNA sequence: TGTGCCAGCAGTCCGACAGGGTACAACTATGGCTACACCTTC.

The chain joins TRBV18 to TRBJ1-1, with unresolved D. Germline V CDR1 and CDR2: KGHSH, LQKENI. V shed 0 bases and J shed 1 base, with 9 bases lying between them. This CDR3 has 15 residues. The DNA for the CDR3 is TGTGCCAGCTCACCACCAGCCAGGCAGAACACTGAAGCTTTCTTT. This gives the protein CASSPPARQNTEAFF.

CDR3 in DNA: TGCGCCAGCAGCTTCGGAGGGGACACCGGGGAGCTGTTTTTT. This gives the protein CASSFGGDTGELFF. The V and J genes are TRBV5-1 and TRBJ2-2, with D possibly being TRBD2 (6 bases). Germline V gene data show CDR1 as SGHRS and CDR2 as YFSETQ. V was trimmed by 2 bases and J by 3 bases, leaving 8 bases between them. The CDR3 has 14 amino acids.

This clone was found a few times. This chain connects TRBV5-4 to TRBJ1-4, with 10 bases that match TRBD1. The germline V gene has CDR1 SGHNT and CDR2 YYREEE (reference sequence). With 3 bases clipped from V and 7 bases from J, the junction kept 15 bases outside the gene matches. The CDR3 loop spans 18 amino acids. The DNA for the CDR3 is TGTGCCAGCAGCTCGGGACCGGGACAGGGGAGGGAGGGTGAAAAACTGTTTTTT. Translation gives CASSSGPGQGREGEKLFF.

The chain combines TRBV4-2 with TRBJ1-5; D remains unclear. Per the germline V gene, CDR1 is LGHNA and CDR2 is YNFKEQ. This CDR3 is 13 amino acids long. V lost 0 bases to trimming and J lost 7 bases, with 7 bases between them. DNA for the CDR3: TGTGCCAGCAGCCAAGATCGGAGACAGCCCCAGCATTTT. It translates to CASSQDRRQPQHF.

The J gene is TRBJ2-5, the V gene TRBV4-1, with D possibly matching TRBD2 (6 bases). Germline loops: CDR1 MGHRA, CDR2 YSYEKL. The CDR3 covers 16 residues. Trimming stripped 2 bases from V and 11 bases from J, with 24 bases between. The CDR3, as DNA: TGCGCCAGCAGCCAAACGACAGTGGGGTCACTACGGGAGCAGTACTTC. The encoded protein is CASSQTTVGSLREQYF.

V is TRBV7-2 and J is TRBJ1-1; possibly TRBD1 for D (6 bases). Germline V gene sequence: CDR1 SGHTA, CDR2 FQGNSA. The V end was cut by 5 bases, the J end by 5 bases, with 21 bases between. This CDR3 is 16 amino acids long. The CDR3 DNA follows: TGTGCCAGCAGCCCGGACAGCACGTGGGGTCTGACTGAAGCTTTCTTT. It codes for CASSPDSTWGLTEAFF.

The chain carries TRBV28 and TRBJ1-1, with D perhaps TRBD1 (6 bases). The CDR3 has 16 amino acids. Germline V gene sequence: CDR1 MDHEN, CDR2 SYDVKM. The germline V and J ends were trimmed by 6 bases and 1 base, with 18 bases remaining between them. CDR3 sequence reads: CASSLIPTGQNTEAFF. The CDR3 bases are TGTGCCAGCAGCCTTATACCGACAGGACAGAACACTGAAGCTTTCTTT.